This T cell receptor beta chain was documented in a study of beta chain features in type 1 diabetes. Study-level points and caveats: Whether TCRB rearrangement is influenced by HLA type was left unresolved in this analysis.

Germline lookup yields CDR1 SGHTA and CDR2 FQGTGA. The CDR3 spans 17 residues. The V end lost 5 bases, the J end lost 0 bases, and 19 bases lay between the germline ends. CD4+ naive, central memory, regulatory and stem cell-like memory subsets were isolated by sorting on CD45RO/CCR7/CD25/CD127/CD95/CD27. The purity of all sorted populations exceeded 98%. This clone turned up a few times. Its antigen is currently unknown. cDNA synthesis used the whole RNA isolate, giving expressed TCRB sequences. Assay used: immunoSEQ multiplex PCR; TCRdb lists only in-frame clones, some missing. The table records more than 350,000 clones, over 10% of them present only once.

What was sequenced was naive CD4+ T cells from blood. This chain links TRBV7-3 with TRBJ1-1; D ambiguous. The source is a woman between 18 and 29 years old in good health. Here the CDR3 reads CASSPRSPVGMNTEAFF. In nucleotides, the CDR3 is TGTGCCAGCAGCCCAAGGTCACCCGTCGGAATGAACACTGAAGCTTTCTTT.